The rows below give T cell receptor beta chains drawn from one sample of a study of blood T cells in healthy people across ages. TCRdb ran MiXCR on the 5' RACE reads and lists one entry per CDR3 protein. Of about 320,000 distinct CDR3 sequences in the sample, roughly a quarter are singletons; the top ten hold about 30%. Material: blood. The receptors shown here come from a woman in her seventies in good health. Both conserved end residues are part of each CDR3. Each record gives: J gene, clone size, D gene, V gene, CDR3 length, CDR3 protein, CDR3 DNA. A D gene is named only where the DNA matches it firmly. Clone size, where shown, is once, few, many, or a class for clones that have expanded.

j_call: TRBJ1-1; clone_size: few; d_call: -; v_call: TRBV14; cdr3_length: 15; cdr3_aa: CASSSGHILGTEAFF; cdr3_nt: TGTGCCAGCAGCTCGGGACACATCTTGGGAACTGAAGCTTTCTTT
j_call: TRBJ2-7; clone_size: -; d_call: -; v_call: TRBV7-2; cdr3_length: 15; cdr3_aa: CASSSGGASSYEQYF; cdr3_nt: TGTGCCAGCAGCTCAGGCGGGGCGAGCTCCTACGAGCAGTACTTC
j_call: TRBJ2-5; clone_size: few; d_call: -; v_call: TRBV7-6; cdr3_length: 17; cdr3_aa: CASSPVGGQWSRETQYF; cdr3_nt: TGTGCCAGCAGCCCGGTCGGGGGACAGTGGTCAAGAGAGACCCAGTACTTC
j_call: TRBJ2-7; clone_size: -; d_call: -; v_call: TRBV12-3/TRBV12-4; cdr3_length: 14; cdr3_aa: CASSRDTVPYEQYF; cdr3_nt: TGTGCCAGCAGTCGGGACACCGTACCTTACGAGCAGTACTTC
j_call: TRBJ1-2; clone_size: -; d_call: TRBD1; v_call: TRBV6-1; cdr3_length: 20; cdr3_aa: CASSEEGGKGLSLSFYGYTF; cdr3_nt: TGTGCCAGCAGTGAAGAAGGGGGCAAGGGGTTATCATTATCTTTCTATGGCTACACCTTC
j_call: TRBJ2-1; clone_size: -; d_call: -; v_call: TRBV18; cdr3_length: 12; cdr3_aa: CASSQAGNEQFF; cdr3_nt: TGTGCCAGCTCCCAGGCCGGGAATGAGCAGTTCTTC
j_call: TRBJ1-2; clone_size: few; d_call: -; v_call: TRBV7-2; cdr3_length: 12; cdr3_aa: CASSSTQSGYTF; cdr3_nt: TGTGCCAGCAGCTCAACGCAGTCCGGCTACACCTTC
j_call: TRBJ2-2; clone_size: -; d_call: TRBD1; v_call: TRBV20-1; cdr3_length: 16; cdr3_aa: CSATPGDRENTGELFF; cdr3_nt: TGCAGTGCTACCCCCGGGGACAGGGAAAACACCGGGGAGCTGTTTTTT
j_call: TRBJ1-1; clone_size: few; d_call: -; v_call: TRBV18; cdr3_length: 13; cdr3_aa: CASSPGTEAEAFF; cdr3_nt: TGTGCCAGCTCACCGGGCACCGAGGCTGAAGCTTTCTTT
j_call: TRBJ2-1; clone_size: -; d_call: TRBD1; v_call: TRBV9; cdr3_length: 13; cdr3_aa: CASSVEQGAEQFF; cdr3_nt: TGTGCCAGCAGCGTAGAACAGGGGGCTGAGCAGTTCTTC
j_call: TRBJ2-1; clone_size: -; d_call: -; v_call: TRBV7-2; cdr3_length: 16; cdr3_aa: CASTAYTSVSYNEQFF; cdr3_nt: TGTGCCAGCACCGCGTATACTAGTGTCTCCTACAATGAGCAGTTCTTC
j_call: TRBJ1-4; clone_size: few; d_call: -; v_call: TRBV28; cdr3_length: 15; cdr3_aa: CASSTLGGVMEKLFF; cdr3_nt: TGTGCCAGCAGCACCCTCGGGGGGGTAATGGAAAAACTGTTTTTT
j_call: TRBJ2-4; clone_size: few; d_call: TRBD2; v_call: TRBV28; cdr3_length: 16; cdr3_aa: CASSLSGSAAKNIQYF; cdr3_nt: TGTGCCAGCAGTTTAAGCGGGAGTGCAGCCAAAAACATTCAGTACTTC
j_call: TRBJ1-2; clone_size: -; d_call: -; v_call: TRBV2; cdr3_length: 14; cdr3_aa: CASSEVPDIYGYTF; cdr3_nt: TGTGCCAGCAGTGAAGTCCCAGACATTTATGGCTACACCTTC
j_call: TRBJ2-4; clone_size: -; d_call: -; v_call: TRBV5-1; cdr3_length: 15; cdr3_aa: CASSPGLVAKNIQYF; cdr3_nt: TGCGCCAGCAGCCCGGGACTTGTAGCCAAAAACATTCAGTACTTC
j_call: TRBJ2-3; clone_size: few; d_call: TRBD2; v_call: TRBV6-2/TRBV6-3; cdr3_length: 16; cdr3_aa: CASSWAPTSATDTQYF; cdr3_nt: TGTGCCAGCAGTTGGGCCCCGACTAGCGCCACAGATACGCAGTATTTT
j_call: TRBJ1-1; clone_size: once; d_call: TRBD1; v_call: TRBV5-1; cdr3_length: 14; cdr3_aa: CASRLGQGRTEAFF; cdr3_nt: TGCGCCAGCAGACTCGGACAGGGCCGCACTGAAGCTTTCTTT
j_call: TRBJ2-1; clone_size: few; d_call: TRBD1; v_call: TRBV20-1; cdr3_length: 15; cdr3_aa: CSASVRGQGPNEQFF; cdr3_nt: TGCAGTGCTAGTGTTCGGGGACAGGGGCCCAATGAGCAGTTCTTC
j_call: TRBJ2-7; clone_size: many; d_call: TRBD2; v_call: TRBV29-1; cdr3_length: 13; cdr3_aa: CSVGWGGSYEQYF; cdr3_nt: TGCAGCGTTGGTTGGGGGGGCTCCTACGAGCAGTACTTC
j_call: TRBJ2-5; clone_size: once; d_call: TRBD1; v_call: TRBV29-1; cdr3_length: 13; cdr3_aa: CSVDYTGGETQYF; cdr3_nt: TGCAGCGTCGACTATACAGGGGGAGAGACCCAGTACTTC
j_call: TRBJ2-5; clone_size: -; d_call: -; v_call: TRBV6-2/TRBV6-3; cdr3_length: 12; cdr3_aa: CASKGSKETQYF; cdr3_nt: TGTGCCAGCAAGGGATCCAAAGAGACCCAGTACTTC
j_call: TRBJ2-1; clone_size: -; d_call: TRBD2; v_call: TRBV4-3; cdr3_length: 16; cdr3_aa: CASSQETGGVNNEQFF; cdr3_nt: TGCGCCAGCAGCCAAGAAACGGGAGGGGTCAACAATGAGCAGTTCTTC
j_call: TRBJ2-1; clone_size: -; d_call: TRBD2; v_call: TRBV10-3; cdr3_length: 17; cdr3_aa: CAISGGLAGLSYNEQFF; cdr3_nt: TGTGCCATCAGTGGGGGACTAGCGGGACTCTCCTACAATGAGCAGTTCTTC
j_call: TRBJ1-2; clone_size: few; d_call: TRBD1; v_call: TRBV20-1; cdr3_length: 13; cdr3_aa: CSARVDRGYGYTF; cdr3_nt: TGCAGTGCTAGAGTGGACAGGGGCTATGGCTACACCTTC
j_call: TRBJ2-1; clone_size: -; d_call: -; v_call: TRBV7-9; cdr3_length: 15; cdr3_aa: CASSLAARVVNEQFF; cdr3_nt: TGTGCCAGCAGCTTAGCAGCCAGGGTAGTGAATGAGCAGTTCTTC
j_call: TRBJ2-5; clone_size: few; d_call: TRBD1; v_call: TRBV6-2/TRBV6-3; cdr3_length: 14; cdr3_aa: CASSYSWDRPRQYF; cdr3_nt: TGTGCCAGCAGTTACTCATGGGACAGGCCTCGTCAGTACTTC
j_call: TRBJ2-3; clone_size: -; d_call: -; v_call: TRBV12-3/TRBV12-4; cdr3_length: 12; cdr3_aa: CAGRPSTDVEYF; cdr3_nt: TGTGCCGGCAGACCGAGCACAGATGTGGAATATTTT
j_call: TRBJ2-1; clone_size: many; d_call: TRBD2; v_call: TRBV20-1; cdr3_length: 15; cdr3_aa: CSAPEAGGSYNEQFF; cdr3_nt: TGCAGTGCCCCCGAAGCGGGAGGGTCCTACAATGAGCAGTTCTTC
j_call: TRBJ2-5; clone_size: -; d_call: TRBD2; v_call: TRBV7-2; cdr3_length: 16; cdr3_aa: CASSFESGGGIGTQYF; cdr3_nt: TGTGCCAGCAGCTTCGAGAGCGGGGGGGGTATAGGGACCCAGTACTTC
j_call: TRBJ1-5; clone_size: -; d_call: TRBD1; v_call: TRBV20-1; cdr3_length: 17; cdr3_aa: CSAGGTGLRKRDQPQHF; cdr3_nt: TGCAGTGCGGGGGGGACAGGGCTTCGTAAACGGGATCAGCCCCAGCATTTT
j_call: TRBJ1-1; clone_size: -; d_call: TRBD1; v_call: TRBV6-5; cdr3_length: 14; cdr3_aa: CASTQGALNTEAFF; cdr3_nt: TGTGCCAGCACACAGGGGGCTCTGAACACTGAAGCTTTCTTT
j_call: TRBJ2-3; clone_size: few; d_call: -; v_call: TRBV12-3/TRBV12-4; cdr3_length: 14; cdr3_aa: CASGGNRKADAQYF; cdr3_nt: TGTGCCAGCGGGGGCAACAGGAAGGCAGATGCGCAGTATTTT
j_call: TRBJ2-4; clone_size: -; d_call: -; v_call: TRBV12-3/TRBV12-4; cdr3_length: 13; cdr3_aa: CASSSGEDDIQYF; cdr3_nt: TGTGCCAGCAGTTCAGGGGAGGACGACATTCAGTACTTC
j_call: TRBJ2-2; clone_size: few; d_call: -; v_call: TRBV20-1; cdr3_length: 16; cdr3_aa: CSARDSGSTSTGELFF; cdr3_nt: TGCAGTGCTAGAGATTCAGGGAGTACGAGCACCGGGGAGCTGTTTTTT
j_call: TRBJ1-5; clone_size: -; d_call: -; v_call: TRBV18; cdr3_length: 14; cdr3_aa: CTSSPPGGVQPQHF; cdr3_nt: TGTACCAGCTCACCACCCGGCGGGGTTCAGCCCCAGCATTTT
j_call: TRBJ2-5; clone_size: -; d_call: -; v_call: TRBV6-5; cdr3_length: 11; cdr3_aa: CASYRRETQYF; cdr3_nt: TGTGCCAGCTACCGACGGGAGACCCAGTACTTC
j_call: TRBJ2-2; clone_size: few; d_call: -; v_call: TRBV24-1; cdr3_length: 13; cdr3_aa: CATSGQPTGELFF; cdr3_nt: TGTGCCACCAGCGGACAGCCCACCGGGGAGCTGTTTTTT
j_call: TRBJ1-5; clone_size: -; d_call: -; v_call: TRBV20-1; cdr3_length: 14; cdr3_aa: CSAAKSNSNQPQHF; cdr3_nt: TGCAGTGCTGCAAAGAGTAATAGCAATCAGCCCCAGCATTTT
j_call: TRBJ2-1; clone_size: -; d_call: TRBD2; v_call: TRBV28; cdr3_length: 18; cdr3_aa: CASSLSRLALTSYNEQFF; cdr3_nt: TGTGCCAGCAGTTTATCCCGACTAGCACTAACCTCCTACAATGAGCAGTTCTTC
j_call: TRBJ2-3; clone_size: -; d_call: TRBD2; v_call: TRBV24-1; cdr3_length: 18; cdr3_aa: CATSDTGTSDLSADTQYF; cdr3_nt: TGTGCCACCAGTGACACGGGGACTAGCGATTTAAGCGCAGATACGCAGTATTTT
j_call: TRBJ2-5; clone_size: few; d_call: TRBD2; v_call: TRBV5-1; cdr3_length: 17; cdr3_aa: CASSLGSAGGGQETQYF; cdr3_nt: TGCGCCAGCAGCTTGGGCAGCGCGGGAGGAGGTCAAGAGACCCAGTACTTC
j_call: TRBJ1-1; clone_size: few; d_call: TRBD1; v_call: TRBV20-1; cdr3_length: 14; cdr3_aa: CRVPRQGARAEAFF; cdr3_nt: TGCAGAGTACCTCGACAGGGGGCGCGGGCTGAAGCTTTCTTT
j_call: TRBJ2-7; clone_size: many; d_call: -; v_call: TRBV6-2/TRBV6-3; cdr3_length: 16; cdr3_aa: CASSYPPVASLYEQYF; cdr3_nt: TGTGCCAGCAGTTATCCCCCCGTCGCCTCACTCTACGAGCAGTACTTC
j_call: TRBJ2-5; clone_size: few; d_call: TRBD2; v_call: TRBV4-1; cdr3_length: 15; cdr3_aa: CASSQIAGGQETQYF; cdr3_nt: TGCGCCAGCAGCCAAATAGCGGGAGGCCAAGAGACCCAGTACTTC
j_call: TRBJ1-4; clone_size: -; d_call: -; v_call: TRBV3-1; cdr3_length: 12; cdr3_aa: CASSQDGRAALF; cdr3_nt: TGTGCCAGCAGCCAAGATGGGCGGGCCGCCCTTTTT
j_call: TRBJ1-5; clone_size: few; d_call: TRBD1; v_call: TRBV28; cdr3_length: 19; cdr3_aa: CASIGAGTATSHSNQPQHF; cdr3_nt: TGTGCCAGCATTGGGGCCGGGACAGCCACGTCTCATAGCAATCAGCCCCAGCATTTT
j_call: TRBJ2-1; clone_size: -; d_call: -; v_call: TRBV9; cdr3_length: 14; cdr3_aa: CASSETGTFNEQFF; cdr3_nt: TGTGCCAGCAGCGAGACCGGGACTTTCAATGAGCAGTTCTTC
j_call: TRBJ2-7; clone_size: many; d_call: TRBD2; v_call: TRBV29-1; cdr3_length: 11; cdr3_aa: CSVRGTNEQYF; cdr3_nt: TGCAGCGTCCGGGGGACTAACGAGCAGTACTTC
j_call: TRBJ2-5; clone_size: once; d_call: TRBD1; v_call: TRBV18; cdr3_length: 15; cdr3_aa: CASSPRDSPEETQYF; cdr3_nt: TGTGCCAGCTCACCACGGGACAGCCCGGAAGAGACCCAGTACTTC
j_call: TRBJ2-4; clone_size: many; d_call: TRBD2; v_call: TRBV20-1; cdr3_length: 16; cdr3_aa: CSAGPEVAGGVDIQYF; cdr3_nt: TGCAGTGCTGGGCCGGAGGTAGCGGGAGGAGTGGACATTCAGTACTTC
j_call: TRBJ2-7; clone_size: few; d_call: TRBD1; v_call: TRBV7-9; cdr3_length: 13; cdr3_aa: CAGSLSGGPGQYF; cdr3_nt: TGTGCCGGCAGCTTATCAGGGGGCCCCGGGCAGTACTTC